These 3 T cell receptor beta chains were all obtained from the same sample, sequenced in a study of T cell responses to AZD1222 COVID-19 vaccine. Some clones are missing from TCRdb's copy, which holds only in-frame ones; the method was immunoSEQ multiplex PCR. Here the sample spans 100,000 to 150,000 clones, 75% to 90% being singletons. This material consisted of peripheral blood, taken on day 0 of AZD1222 vaccination. The receptors derive from an adult in good health.

This clone was observed a single time. The chain uses TRBV4-1 and TRBJ2-7; D is unresolved. Germline loops: CDR1 MGHRA, CDR2 YSYEKL. Between the trimmed V and J ends, which lost 4 bases and 2 bases, there was a span of 15 bases. The CDR3 is 15 amino acids. The CDR3 DNA is TGCGCCAGCAGCCCGGTGGCAGGTCCTACCTACGAGCAGTACTTC. Protein product: CASSPVAGPTYEQYF.

This clone was detected only once. CDR3 in DNA: TGTGCCAGCAGCCCCCGCAGAAACACCATATATTTT. It is translated as CASSPRRNTIYF. The rearrangement links TRBV7-2 to TRBJ1-3; D unresolved. The CDR3 is 12 amino acids. V lost 5 bases to trimming and J lost 5 bases, with 7 bases between them. Germline V gene sequence: CDR1 SGHTA, CDR2 FQGNSA.

This clone appeared a single time. This chain connects TRBV5-4 to TRBJ2-1; D possibly corresponds to TRBD1 (5 bases). V was clipped by 4 bases and J by 3 bases, with 17 bases between them. Germline CDR1 is SGHNT and CDR2 is YYREEE (reference sequence). This CDR3 is built from 16 residues. CDR3 protein: CASSLEFVDSYNEQFF. The CDR3 DNA follows: TGTGCCAGCAGCCTGGAGTTTGTCGACAGCTACAATGAGCAGTTCTTC.